One sample yielded the 14 T cell receptor beta chains listed below, sequenced in a study of blood T cell repertoires in COVID-19. Assay: immunoSEQ multiplex PCR; the TCRdb copy retains only in-frame clones and omits some. The sample lists 120,000 to 150,000 clones, around 82% seen once, with 3.9% in the top ten. The sequenced sample consisted of PBMCs or T cells enriched from blood (not recorded which). The receptors derive from a man over 45 in a cohort exposed to, infected with or recovered from COVID-19 (not recorded which).

The chain joins TRBV7-2 to TRBJ1-5; 7 positions match TRBD1. This CDR3 region has 13 residues. Germline assignment: CDR1 SGHTA and CDR2 FQGNSA. The J segment lost 7 bases and the V segment lost 5 bases, leaving 5 bases of the junction unmatched. This chain's CDR3 is CASSLDRDQPQHF. For the CDR3, the DNA is TGTGCCAGCAGCCTAGACAGGGACCAGCCCCAGCATTTT. Full variable domain (rest looked up from reference TRBV7-2 and TRBJ1-5): GAGVSQSPSNKVTEKGKDVELRCDPISGHTALYWYRQSLGQGLEFLIYFQGNSAPDKSGLPSDRFSAERTGGSVSTLTIQRTQQEDSAVYLCASSLDRDQPQHFGDGTRLSIL.

V usage is TRBV9 and J usage is TRBJ1-5, with D possibly being TRBD1 (6 bases). V was cut by 4 bases and J by 1 base, with 12 bases left in between. The CDR3 sequence is 15 residues long. Per the germline V gene, CDR1 is SGDLS and CDR2 is YYNGEE. CDR3 sequence (DNA): TGTGCCAGCAGCCCCGAGGGGGTGAGCAATCAGCCCCAGCATTTT. This gives the protein CASSPEGVSNQPQHF.

This chain joins TRBV24-1 and TRBJ2-1; TRBD2 agrees at 11 bases. Germline CDR1 reads KGHDR; CDR2 reads SFDVKD. J lost 5 bases, V lost 1 base, and 3 bases had no gene match. The CDR3 extends over 16 amino acids. Here the CDR3 DNA reads TGTGCCACCAGTGATTTAGGGACTAGCGGAAACAATGAGCAGTTCTTC. Residues: CATSDLGTSGNNEQFF.

The V call is TRBV6-1, the J call TRBJ2-5; 8 nucleotides match TRBD1. The CDR3 has 15 residues. Germline V gene data show CDR1 as MNHNS and CDR2 as SASEGT. After removal of 2 bases from V and 5 bases from J, the junction contained 7 bases not matched to a gene. The chain's CDR3 is CASSELQGVRETQYF. In DNA form, the CDR3 reads TGTGCCAGCAGTGAATTACAGGGGGTGAGGGAGACCCAGTACTTC.

CDR3 nucleotides: TGTGCCAGCAGCTTCATTTTGGACGTCGACTACGATACGCAGTATTTT. Translating it yields CASSFILDVDYDTQYF. The chain has TRBV13 and TRBJ2-3, with D perhaps TRBD2 (5 bases). This CDR3 spans 16 amino acids. V lost 3 bases to trimming and J lost 6 bases, with 19 bases between them. Germline-derived CDR1 and CDR2 are PRHDT and FYEKMQ (reference sequence).

This clone was counted a single time. The rearrangement uses TRBV5-3 and TRBJ2-1; no reliable D call. TRBV5-3 is reported as an ORF; its role is uncertain. CDR3 length equals 14 residues. Trimming cost V 0 bases and J 11 bases, with 15 bases left between them. The CDR3 spells CARSLVGNHFKQFF. In nucleotides, the CDR3 is TGTGCCAGAAGCTTGGTGGGCAATCACTTTAAGCAGTTCTTC.

This clone has more than one count but fewer than ten. V and J are TRBV7-9 and TRBJ2-2; the D gene is possibly TRBD2 (6 bases). The CDR3 extends over 14 amino acids. Per germline, CDR1 SEHNR and CDR2 FQNEAQ (reference sequence). Trimming pared 5 bases from V and 7 bases from J, leaving 14 bases between. CDR3 residues: CASSLSGAGGELFF. Written as DNA, the CDR3 is TGTGCCAGCAGCCTTAGCGGAGCAGGCGGGGAGCTGTTTTTT.

This chain uses TRBV19 with TRBJ1-1; TRBD1 agrees at 7 bases. V gave up 6 bases and J gave up 5 bases; unmatched junction bases: 6. CDR1 is LNHDA and CDR2 is SQIVND in the germline V gene (reference sequence). There are 13 residues in the CDR3. The CDR3, as DNA: TGTGCCAGTAGCACTACAGGGGTTACTGAAGCTTTCTTT. It yields the protein CASSTTGVTEAFF.

The rearrangement uses TRBV18 and TRBJ2-3; D remains unclear. Germline-derived CDR1 and CDR2 are KGHSH and LQKENI. V was clipped by 6 bases and J by 2 bases, with 3 bases between them. The CDR3 sequence is 11 residues long. The CDR3 DNA is TGTGCCAGCTCTTACACAGATACGCAGTATTTT. Its protein product is CASSYTDTQYF.

Here the CDR3 reads CASSLGTGETQYF. CDR3 coding DNA: TGCGCCAGCAGCTTGGGGACAGGGGAGACCCAGTACTTC. This sequence joins TRBV5-1 and TRBJ2-5, with 8 bases matching TRBD1. Trimming at V came to 0 bases and at J to 5 bases, leaving 0 bases not matched to a gene. The CDR3 extends over 13 amino acids. Germline lookup yields CDR1 SGHRS and CDR2 YFSETQ.

The chain links TRBV12-3 or TRBV12-4 to TRBJ1-2; D may be TRBD1 (6 bases). The CDR3 runs 13 residues. Trimming removed 6 bases from V and 8 bases from J, with 16 bases in between. The CDR3 coding sequence is TGTGCCAGCAGCCTAGAACAGGGATTGGGCTACACCTTC. This codes for CASSLEQGLGYTF.

The chain combines TRBV28 with TRBJ2-1, with 8 nucleotides matching TRBD2. Looked up from germline, CDR1 is MDHEN and CDR2 is SYDVKM. Trimming removed 3 bases from V and 10 bases from J; junction bases left unmatched: 11. This CDR3 is 15 amino acids long. The DNA of the CDR3 is TGTGCCAGCAGTTTTTCGGGAGGGCCTAAGGGAGAGCAGTTCTTC. It encodes CASSFSGGPKGEQFF.

The chain links TRBV7-6 to TRBJ1-3; 8 nucleotides line up with TRBD1. CDR1 is SGHVS, CDR2 FNYEAQ, per germline. Losses at the gene ends were 5 bases for V and 3 bases for J; bases not matched to a gene: 3. The CDR3 runs to 14 residues. CDR3 DNA: TGTGCCAGCAGCCCGACAGGGGATGGAAACACCATATATTTT. Amino acid sequence: CASSPTGDGNTIYF.

The rearrangement links TRBV9 to TRBJ1-2, with a tentative D call TRBD1 (6 bases). The CDR3 extends over 14 amino acids. V shed 3 bases and J shed 4 bases, with 13 bases lying between them. CDR1 is SGDLS, CDR2 YYNGEE, per germline. The CDR3 DNA reads as TGTGCCAGCAGCGCTGCGGACAGTTTCTATGGCTACACCTTC. It codes for CASSAADSFYGYTF.